These 10 T cell receptor beta chains were sequenced from one sample in a study of T-cell reconstitution after alpha-beta-depleted transplantation in children. Unique molecular identifiers were incorporated when the TCRbeta library was constructed. From the PCR reads, TCRdb called clonotypes with MiXCR, one entry per CDR3 protein. The table has about 980,000 distinct CDR3 sequences, about 31% seen once. Sample: PBMCs, mostly from graft donor cells, taken 360 days after TCRalphabeta/CD19-depleted stem cell transplant. The receptors here all came from a boy younger than two who had a stem cell transplant for SCID, so the T cells may come from the graft donor.

This clonotype was seen a handful of times. V is TRBV20-1 and J is TRBJ1-1, with 10 bases identical to TRBD1. The V gene end was trimmed by 0 bases and the J gene end by 1 base; junction bases not matched to a gene: 5. Germline loops: CDR1 DFQATT, CDR2 SNEGSKA (reference sequence). The CDR3 has 16 amino acids. CDR3 sequence (DNA): TGCAGTGCTAGAGAAGGGACAGGGGTGCCGAACACTGAAGCTTTCTTT. It is translated as CSAREGTGVPNTEAFF.

There are many counts of this clonotype. This chain links TRBV12-3 or TRBV12-4 with TRBJ2-5, with D possibly being TRBD2 (6 bases). The length of the CDR3 is 15 residues. V dropped 8 bases and J dropped 4 bases, with 20 bases sitting between them. CDR3: CASGGDHLPPETQYF. Written as DNA, the CDR3 is TGTGCCAGCGGCGGGGACCACCTTCCCCCAGAGACCCAGTACTTC.

In this sample, this clonotype turned up many times. This chain uses TRBV27 with TRBJ2-7; no firm D call. CDR1 is MNHEY, CDR2 SMNVEV, per germline (reference sequence). CDR3 length: 13 residues. Trimming pared 8 bases from V and 1 base from J, leaving 12 bases between. CDR3 loop: CASRPRGSYEQYF. The CDR3 DNA reads TGTGCCAGCCGGCCCCGCGGTTCCTACGAGCAGTACTTC.

The rearrangement links TRBV7-9 to TRBJ1-6; D is unclear. Germline-derived CDR1 and CDR2 are SEHNR and FQNEAQ (reference sequence). Trimming stripped 4 bases from V and 5 bases from J, with 12 bases between. The length of the CDR3 is 15 residues. CDR3 region: CASSSTLENNSPLHF. The CDR3 DNA is TGTGCCAGCAGCTCGACCTTGGAAAATAATTCACCCCTCCACTTT.

This clonotype turned up a few times. The chain has TRBV27 and TRBJ2-1; 11 bases align to TRBD2. Germline-derived CDR1 and CDR2 are MNHEY and SMNVEV (reference sequence). The J segment lost 4 bases and the V segment lost 3 bases, leaving 5 bases of the junction unmatched. The length of the CDR3 is 16 residues. The CDR3 protein is CASSFTGTSGYNEQFF. In DNA, the CDR3 is TGTGCCAGCAGTTTTACCGGGACTAGCGGTTACAATGAGCAGTTCTTC.

The chain employs TRBV19 and TRBJ1-1, with TRBD1 as a possible D gene (5 bases). This CDR3 contains 12 residues. V was cut by 5 bases and J by 7 bases, with 11 bases left in between. Germline-derived CDR1 and CDR2 are LNHDA and SQIVND (reference sequence). CDR3 protein: CASSLGDGEAFF. As DNA, the CDR3 is TGTGCCAGTAGTCTGGGGGACGGTGAAGCTTTCTTT.

This clonotype was seen more than once but under ten times. The V gene is TRBV15, the J gene TRBJ2-3, with 7 bases lining up with TRBD1. Germline V gene data show CDR1 as LNHNV and CDR2 as YYDKDF (reference sequence). V was clipped by 2 bases and J by 0 bases; unmatched bases: 8. The CDR3 is 17 residues long. CDR3 coding DNA: TGTGCCACCAGCAGATCCCGACAGGGAAGAAGCACAGATACGCAGTATTTT. Translation: CATSRSRQGRSTDTQYF.

This clonotype showed up just a few times. V and J are TRBV12-3 or TRBV12-4 and TRBJ2-1; D might be TRBD2 (5 bases). The CDR3 runs to 15 residues. The germline V and J ends were trimmed by 5 bases and 7 bases, with 18 bases remaining between them. The CDR3 DNA follows: TGTGCCAGCAGTCCCGGGGTAATAAAATGGAATGAGCAGTTCTTC. Protein product: CASSPGVIKWNEQFF.

The chain links TRBV19 to TRBJ2-1; 8 nucleotides match TRBD2. This CDR3 has 13 amino acids. Per germline, CDR1 LNHDA and CDR2 SQIVND (reference sequence). Trimming cost V 8 bases and J 9 bases; bases outside gene matches: 9. DNA of the CDR3: TGTGCCAGTGATTTGCGGGGGGATAGTGAGCAGTTCTTC. Protein sequence: CASDLRGDSEQFF.

This clonotype has a count of ten or more. V gene TRBV5-1 combines with J gene TRBJ1-2; 9 bases line up with TRBD1. J lost 1 base, V lost 2 bases, and 6 bases had no gene match. Per germline, CDR1 SGHRS and CDR2 YFSETQ. The CDR3 runs 16 residues. The CDR3 loop is CASSFFGQGHNYGYTF. CDR3 nucleotide sequence: TGCGCCAGCAGCTTCTTCGGACAGGGGCATAACTATGGCTACACCTTC.